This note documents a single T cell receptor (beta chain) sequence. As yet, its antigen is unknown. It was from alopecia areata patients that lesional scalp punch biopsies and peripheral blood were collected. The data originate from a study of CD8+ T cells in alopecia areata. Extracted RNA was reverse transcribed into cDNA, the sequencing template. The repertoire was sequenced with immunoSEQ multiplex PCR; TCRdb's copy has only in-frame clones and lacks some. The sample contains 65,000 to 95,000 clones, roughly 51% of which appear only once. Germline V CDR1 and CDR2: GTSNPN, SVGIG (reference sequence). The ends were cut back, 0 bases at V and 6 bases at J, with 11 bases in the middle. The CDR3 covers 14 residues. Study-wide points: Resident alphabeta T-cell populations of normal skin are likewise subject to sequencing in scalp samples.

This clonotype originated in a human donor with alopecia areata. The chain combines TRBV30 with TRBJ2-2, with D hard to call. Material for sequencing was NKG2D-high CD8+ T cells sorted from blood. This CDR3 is CAWSVVVGAGELFF. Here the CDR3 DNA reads TGTGCCTGGAGTGTCGTGGTAGGCGCCGGGGAGCTGTTTTTT.